These T cell receptor beta chains were read from a single sample in a study of T cell responses to AZD1222 COVID-19 vaccine. Data came from immunoSEQ multiplex PCR; TCRdb stores just in-frame clones and leaves some out. Of about 83,000 clones listed, roughly 88% were seen once; the top ten hold 7.5% to 9%. Source: peripheral blood, taken on day 0 of AZD1222 vaccination. Every receptor here comes from an adult in good health. Both conserved end residues are part of each CDR3. The order of the fields is D gene, clone size, V gene, J gene, CDR3 protein, CDR3 DNA. D genes are given only for firm matches. A row's size may be missing; if present it is once, few, many or a size class.

d_gene: .
abundance: .
v_gene: TRBV5-1
j_gene: TRBJ1-4
CDR3aa: CASRRGSLDEKLFF
CDR3nt: TGCGCCAGCAGAAGGGGATCTCTCGATGAAAAACTGTTTTTT

d_gene: .
abundance: .
v_gene: TRBV7-9
j_gene: TRBJ1-6
CDR3aa: CASSLDTGGPLHF
CDR3nt: TGTGCCAGCAGCTTAGATACGGGCGGGCCCCTCCACTTT

d_gene: TRBD2
abundance: .
v_gene: TRBV29-1
j_gene: TRBJ2-5
CDR3aa: CSVTSGSYRETQYF
CDR3nt: TGCAGCGTGACTAGCGGGAGTTACAGAGAGACCCAGTACTTC

d_gene: .
abundance: .
v_gene: TRBV5-1
j_gene: TRBJ1-5
CDR3aa: CASSLEGGDQPQHF
CDR3nt: TGCGCCAGCAGCTTGGAAGGGGGTGATCAGCCCCAGCATTTT

d_gene: .
abundance: .
v_gene: TRBV6-5
j_gene: TRBJ2-5
CDR3aa: CASSYSRTGETQYF
CDR3nt: TGTGCCAGCAGTTACTCTAGAACGGGGGAGACCCAGTACTTC

d_gene: TRBD1
abundance: .
v_gene: TRBV3-1/TRBV3-2
j_gene: TRBJ2-1
CDR3aa: CASSQAGQGTRFF
CDR3nt: TGTGCCAGCAGCCAAGCGGGACAGGGAACGAGGTTCTTC

d_gene: .
abundance: .
v_gene: TRBV7-9
j_gene: TRBJ2-5
CDR3aa: CASSLVAPQETQYF
CDR3nt: TGTGCCAGCAGCTTAGTGGCCCCCCAAGAGACCCAGTACTTC

d_gene: .
abundance: .
v_gene: TRBV24-1
j_gene: TRBJ1-5
CDR3aa: CATSDFGNQPQHF
CDR3nt: TGTGCCACCAGTGATTTTGGCAATCAGCCCCAGCATTTT

d_gene: .
abundance: .
v_gene: TRBV12-5
j_gene: TRBJ1-5
CDR3aa: CASGLRGGGQPQHF
CDR3nt: TGTGCTAGTGGTTTAAGGGGAGGGGGTCAGCCCCAGCATTTT

d_gene: .
abundance: few
v_gene: TRBV10-1
j_gene: TRBJ1-3
CDR3aa: CASSESRSSGNTIYF
CDR3nt: TGCGCCAGCAGTGAGTCGAGGAGCTCTGGAAACACCATATATTTT

d_gene: .
abundance: .
v_gene: TRBV5-1
j_gene: TRBJ1-4
CDR3aa: CASSLFAWSRGVATNEKLFF
CDR3nt: TGCGCCAGCAGCCTATTCGCCTGGAGTCGGGGAGTTGCAACTAATGAAAAACTGTTTTTT

d_gene: .
abundance: .
v_gene: TRBV19
j_gene: TRBJ1-1
CDR3aa: CASSLSGAGVGTEAFF
CDR3nt: TGTGCCAGTAGTCTTTCGGGCGCAGGGGTTGGAACTGAAGCTTTCTTT

d_gene: TRBD1
abundance: .
v_gene: TRBV27
j_gene: TRBJ2-1
CDR3aa: CASSLRRQGYAVPPSNEQFF
CDR3nt: TGTGCCAGCAGTTTAAGGAGACAGGGGTATGCAGTGCCACCATCCAATGAGCAGTTCTTC

d_gene: TRBD1
abundance: .
v_gene: TRBV24-1
j_gene: TRBJ1-2
CDR3aa: CATSDQDRPGYTF
CDR3nt: TGTGCCACCAGTGACCAGGACAGGCCTGGCTACACCTTC

d_gene: TRBD1
abundance: .
v_gene: TRBV19
j_gene: TRBJ2-1
CDR3aa: CASSIQGQHEQFF
CDR3nt: TGTGCCAGTAGTATACAGGGACAGCATGAGCAGTTCTTC

d_gene: .
abundance: .
v_gene: TRBV14
j_gene: TRBJ2-5
CDR3aa: CASSQFPPRTYQETQYF
CDR3nt: TGTGCCAGCAGCCAATTCCCACCCAGGACGTACCAAGAGACCCAGTACTTC

d_gene: .
abundance: .
v_gene: TRBV9
j_gene: TRBJ2-1
CDR3aa: CASSPPVGEQFF
CDR3nt: TGTGCCAGCAGCCCGCCCGTCGGTGAGCAGTTCTTC

d_gene: TRBD2
abundance: .
v_gene: TRBV6-6
j_gene: TRBJ2-2
CDR3aa: CASSLRAGANTGELFF
CDR3nt: TGTGCCAGCAGTCTACGAGCGGGGGCGAACACCGGGGAGCTGTTTTTT

d_gene: TRBD2
abundance: .
v_gene: TRBV4-2
j_gene: TRBJ2-3
CDR3aa: CASSQEAGETDTQYF
CDR3nt: TGTGCCAGCAGCCAAGAGGCGGGAGAAACAGATACGCAGTATTTT

d_gene: .
abundance: few
v_gene: TRBV24-1
j_gene: TRBJ2-1
CDR3aa: CATSDYGTGKYNEQFF
CDR3nt: TGTGCCACCAGTGACTACGGGACTGGAAAATACAATGAGCAGTTCTTC

d_gene: .
abundance: .
v_gene: TRBV7-6
j_gene: TRBJ2-7
CDR3aa: CASSLSTGGGGEQYF
CDR3nt: TGTGCCAGCAGCTTAAGTACCGGCGGGGGCGGCGAGCAGTACTTC

d_gene: .
abundance: few
v_gene: TRBV7-3
j_gene: TRBJ2-7
CDR3aa: CASSLYQSSYEQYF
CDR3nt: TGTGCCAGCAGCTTATACCAGAGCTCCTACGAGCAGTACTTC

d_gene: .
abundance: few
v_gene: TRBV7-9
j_gene: TRBJ1-6
CDR3aa: CASSPLGEVEGHYNSPLHF
CDR3nt: TGTGCCAGCAGCCCCCTGGGGGAGGTTGAGGGCCATTATAATTCACCCCTCCACTTT

d_gene: .
abundance: .
v_gene: TRBV20-1
j_gene: TRBJ2-7
CDR3aa: CSASRGPDYEQYF
CDR3nt: TGCAGTGCTAGTCGCGGACCGGACTACGAGCAGTACTTC

d_gene: .
abundance: .
v_gene: TRBV27
j_gene: TRBJ2-3
CDR3aa: CASSALGGDTQYF
CDR3nt: TGTGCCAGCAGTGCACTCGGGGGAGATACGCAGTATTTT

d_gene: TRBD1
abundance: .
v_gene: TRBV10-3
j_gene: TRBJ1-5
CDR3aa: CAIRGTGDNQPQHF
CDR3nt: TGTGCCATCAGGGGGACAGGGGACAATCAGCCCCAGCATTTT

d_gene: TRBD1
abundance: .
v_gene: TRBV12-3/TRBV12-4
j_gene: TRBJ1-1
CDR3aa: CASITTGGTEAFF
CDR3nt: TGTGCCAGCATTACGACAGGGGGCACTGAAGCTTTCTTT

d_gene: TRBD2
abundance: .
v_gene: TRBV5-1
j_gene: TRBJ2-7
CDR3aa: CASSLVGSGNYEQYF
CDR3nt: TGCGCCAGCAGCTTGGTAGGTAGCGGGAACTACGAGCAGTACTTC

d_gene: .
abundance: .
v_gene: TRBV30
j_gene: TRBJ2-7
CDR3aa: CAWGQPPWGTVVNEQYF
CDR3nt: TGTGCCTGGGGTCAACCTCCTTGGGGCACGGTAGTCAACGAGCAGTACTTC

d_gene: .
abundance: once
v_gene: TRBV30
j_gene: TRBJ2-3
CDR3aa: CAWSVPGADTQYF
CDR3nt: TGTGCCTGGAGTGTACCCGGGGCAGATACGCAGTATTTT

d_gene: TRBD1
abundance: few
v_gene: TRBV6-5
j_gene: TRBJ1-2
CDR3aa: CASFDRASDYGYTF
CDR3nt: TGTGCCAGCTTTGACAGGGCGTCCGACTATGGCTACACCTTC

d_gene: .
abundance: .
v_gene: TRBV5-1
j_gene: TRBJ2-1
CDR3aa: CASSLALISEQFF
CDR3nt: TGCGCCAGCAGCTTGGCCTTGATTTCTGAGCAGTTCTTC

d_gene: .
abundance: .
v_gene: TRBV28
j_gene: TRBJ1-1
CDR3aa: CASSIGGTNTEAFF
CDR3nt: TGTGCCAGCAGTATAGGTGGGACTAACACTGAAGCTTTCTTT

d_gene: .
abundance: .
v_gene: TRBV7-3
j_gene: TRBJ2-7
CDR3aa: CASSPTGRYEQYF
CDR3nt: TGTGCCAGCAGCCCCACAGGACGGTACGAGCAGTACTTC

d_gene: .
abundance: .
v_gene: TRBV5-1
j_gene: TRBJ2-7
CDR3aa: CASKSDPSYEQYF
CDR3nt: TGCGCCAGCAAATCCGACCCATCCTACGAGCAGTACTTC

d_gene: TRBD1
abundance: .
v_gene: TRBV28
j_gene: TRBJ1-1
CDR3aa: CASRTGGRNTEAFF
CDR3nt: TGTGCCAGCAGGACAGGGGGTAGGAATACTGAAGCTTTCTTT

d_gene: .
abundance: .
v_gene: TRBV19
j_gene: TRBJ1-1
CDR3aa: CASSAGGNTEAFF
CDR3nt: TGTGCCAGTAGTGCCGGCGGTAACACTGAAGCTTTCTTT

d_gene: .
abundance: .
v_gene: TRBV3-1/TRBV3-2
j_gene: TRBJ1-1
CDR3aa: CASTTDRPNTEAFF
CDR3nt: TGTGCCAGCACCACCGACAGGCCAAACACTGAAGCTTTCTTT

d_gene: .
abundance: .
v_gene: TRBV2
j_gene: TRBJ1-2
CDR3aa: CASSRASQNYGYTF
CDR3nt: TGTGCCAGCAGCAGGGCGAGCCAGAACTATGGCTACACCTTC

d_gene: TRBD1
abundance: .
v_gene: TRBV3-1/TRBV3-2
j_gene: TRBJ2-5
CDR3aa: CASSQPGQTKETQYF
CDR3nt: TGTGCCAGCAGCCAACCGGGACAGACCAAGGAGACCCAGTACTTC

d_gene: TRBD1
abundance: few
v_gene: TRBV7-2
j_gene: TRBJ1-1
CDR3aa: CASSVTPGGLGTEAFF
CDR3nt: TGTGCCAGCAGCGTAACTCCAGGGGGCCTAGGCACTGAAGCTTTCTTT

d_gene: .
abundance: .
v_gene: TRBV21-1
j_gene: TRBJ1-5
CDR3aa: CASSFRLGTGSYSNQPQHF
CDR3nt: TGTGCCAGCAGCTTCCGATTGGGGACAGGATCATATAGCAATCAGCCCCAGCATTTT

d_gene: .
abundance: .
v_gene: TRBV10-2
j_gene: TRBJ2-1
CDR3aa: CASKQYNEQFF
CDR3nt: TGCGCCAGCAAGCAATACAATGAGCAGTTCTTC

d_gene: .
abundance: .
v_gene: TRBV18
j_gene: TRBJ2-7
CDR3aa: CASSPTSGAANYEQYF
CDR3nt: TGTGCCAGCTCACCCACCTCAGGGGCGGCCAACTACGAGCAGTACTTC

d_gene: .
abundance: .
v_gene: TRBV2
j_gene: TRBJ1-2
CDR3aa: CASSEYRAIAGYTF
CDR3nt: TGTGCCAGCAGTGAATATCGAGCAATCGCTGGCTACACCTTC

d_gene: .
abundance: .
v_gene: TRBV12-3/TRBV12-4
j_gene: TRBJ1-2
CDR3aa: CASSFRGYGYTF
CDR3nt: TGTGCCAGCAGTTTTAGAGGATATGGCTACACCTTC

d_gene: .
abundance: .
v_gene: TRBV3-1/TRBV3-2
j_gene: TRBJ1-3
CDR3aa: CASGESGGNTIYF
CDR3nt: TGTGCCAGCGGGGAATCGGGGGGAAACACCATATATTTT

d_gene: .
abundance: .
v_gene: TRBV5-1
j_gene: TRBJ1-6
CDR3aa: CASTLHEDSPLHF
CDR3nt: TGCGCCAGCACCCTCCACGAGGATTCACCCCTCCACTTT

d_gene: .
abundance: .
v_gene: TRBV5-1
j_gene: TRBJ2-6
CDR3aa: CASSLYRISGANVLTF
CDR3nt: TGCGCCAGCAGCTTGTATAGGATCTCTGGGGCCAACGTCCTGACTTTC

d_gene: TRBD1
abundance: .
v_gene: TRBV19
j_gene: TRBJ1-1
CDR3aa: CASTPEGQGASEAFF
CDR3nt: TGTGCCAGTACCCCTGAGGGACAGGGGGCCTCTGAAGCTTTCTTT